The text below deals with one T cell receptor (beta chain). Its antigen remains unknown. The sample belongs to a study of T cell responses to AZD1222 COVID-19 vaccine. Study-wide points: Repertoire sampling occurred only after the peak T cell response. There were mostly white British donors and more females than males, and clonal diversity was possibly underestimated. At study baseline, merely more than 5 AZD1222 recipients were seropositive. Spike-specific TCR breadth and depth went up after people got two AZD1222 doses.

TCRdb keeps only in-frame clones here, not all; method: immunoSEQ multiplex PCR. This repertoire shows 95,000 or so clones, about 88% found once; its top ten account for less than 3.5%. The sequenced sample was peripheral blood, obtained on day 0 of AZD1222 vaccination. This receptor was taken from an adult in good health.

CDR3 in DNA: TGTGCCAGCAGCTTATACCTTGACTCCTACGAGCAGTACTTC. The encoded protein is CASSLYLDSYEQYF. V is TRBV11-1 and J is TRBJ2-7; D remains ambiguous. The CDR3 consists of 14 residues. Germline CDR1 and CDR2: SGHAT and FQDESV (reference sequence). Trimming stripped 2 bases from V and 0 bases from J, with 8 bases between.